This TCR beta chain was captured in a study of Graves' ophthalmopathy and Graves' hyperthyroidism. For the study at large: Blood was drawn at initial diagnosis, before any treatment.

This CDR3 comprises 15 residues. The germline V gene has CDR1 SGDLS and CDR2 YYNGEE. V lost 4 bases, J lost 5 bases, and 11 bases stayed unmatched. This clonotype was picked up many times. Amplification from RNA transcripts yielded the TCR beta CDR3 regions. Second-round multiplex PCR came after a first-round RT-PCR that employed HTBI primers. TCRdb redid the calling of the multiplex PCR reads with MiXCR, one entry per CDR3 protein. The sample holds about 660,000 distinct CDR3 sequences, about 40% seen once. This sequence originates from an adult man with Graves' ophthalmopathy. The sequenced sample consisted of peripheral blood. This chain joins TRBV9 and TRBJ2-7; 8 bases fit TRBD1. CDR3 in DNA: TGTGCCAGCAGCCCCCGGACAGGGAGTATCGACGAGCAGTACTTC. Translated, it gives CASSPRTGSIDEQYF.